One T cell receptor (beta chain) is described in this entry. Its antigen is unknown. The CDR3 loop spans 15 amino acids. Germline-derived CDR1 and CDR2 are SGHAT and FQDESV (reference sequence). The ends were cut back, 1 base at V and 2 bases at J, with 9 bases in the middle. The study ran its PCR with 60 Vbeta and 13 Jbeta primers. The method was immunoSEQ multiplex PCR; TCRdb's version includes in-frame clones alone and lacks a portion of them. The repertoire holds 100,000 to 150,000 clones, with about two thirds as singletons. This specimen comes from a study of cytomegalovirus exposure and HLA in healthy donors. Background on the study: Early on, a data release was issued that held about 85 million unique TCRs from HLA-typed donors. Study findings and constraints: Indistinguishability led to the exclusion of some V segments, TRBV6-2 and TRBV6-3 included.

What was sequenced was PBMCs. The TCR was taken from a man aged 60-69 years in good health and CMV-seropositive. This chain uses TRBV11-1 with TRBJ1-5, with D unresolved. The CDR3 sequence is CASSLVSQGNQPQHF. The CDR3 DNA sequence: TGTGCCAGCAGCTTAGTTTCGCAGGGCAATCAGCCCCAGCATTTT.